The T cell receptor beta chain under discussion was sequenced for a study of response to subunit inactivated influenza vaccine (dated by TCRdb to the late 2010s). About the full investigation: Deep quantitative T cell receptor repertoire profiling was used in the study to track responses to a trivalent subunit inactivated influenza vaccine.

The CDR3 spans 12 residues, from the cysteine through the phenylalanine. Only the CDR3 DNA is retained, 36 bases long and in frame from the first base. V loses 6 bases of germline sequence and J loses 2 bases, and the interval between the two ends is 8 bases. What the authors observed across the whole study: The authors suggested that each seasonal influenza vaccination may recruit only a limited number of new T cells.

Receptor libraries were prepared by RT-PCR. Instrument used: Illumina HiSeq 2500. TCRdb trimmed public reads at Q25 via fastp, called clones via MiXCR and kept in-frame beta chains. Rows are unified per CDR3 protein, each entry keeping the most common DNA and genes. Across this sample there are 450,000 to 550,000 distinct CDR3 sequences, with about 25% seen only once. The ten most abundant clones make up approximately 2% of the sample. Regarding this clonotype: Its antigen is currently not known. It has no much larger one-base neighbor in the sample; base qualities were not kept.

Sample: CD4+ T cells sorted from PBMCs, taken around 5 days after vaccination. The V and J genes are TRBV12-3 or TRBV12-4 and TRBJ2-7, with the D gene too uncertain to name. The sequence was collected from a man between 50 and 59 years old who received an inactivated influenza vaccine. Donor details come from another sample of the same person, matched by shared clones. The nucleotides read TGTGCCAGCAGCAAGACCCCCTACGAGCAGTACTTC. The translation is CASSKTPYEQYF.